This T cell receptor (beta chain) was captured by sequencing in a study of CD8+CD57+ T cells in acquired aplastic anemia (dated by TCRdb to the late 2010s). Some background on the complete study: A mean of approximately 2.9 ug of DNA, ranging from roughly 0.19 to 27.4 ug, was extracted from sorted CD4+ and CD8+ cells. A CD8+CD57+ expansion meant a frequency higher than the mean frequency seen in healthy subjects.

Flow cytometry had shown CD8+CD57+ cell expansion in the patients selected for sequencing. Every patient had severe acquired aplastic anemia, diagnosed using the International Study of Aplastic Anemia and Agranulocytosis and Camitta criteria. At the time blood was sampled, none of the patients had received any therapy. In the study, sorted CD4+ and CD8+ blood T cells from patients with severe aplastic anemia and from healthy subjects underwent deep sequencing of TCR repertoires. Patients were enrolled in the USA under clinicaltrials.gov protocols 00001620, 01623167, 00001397, 00071045, 00081523 and 00961064. Ficoll-Paque density gradient centrifugation was used to isolate peripheral blood mononuclear cells. Before DNA extraction, CD4+ and CD8+ T cells were sorted by FACS or by magnetic beads. TCR beta VDJ combination and CDR3 sequence profiling used genomic DNA as the template. An Illumina HiSeq 2000 was used for TCR repertoire sequencing. On the authors' methods: Repertoires were assessed using TRBV/TRBJ rearrangement plots, CDR3 size and DJ length profiles, and Simpson's diversity index. Whichever DNA sequence was most abundant in the deep sequencing data was defined as the immunodominant clone. CDR3 amino acid sequences were checked for sharing between subjects and were compared against published repertoires and the VDJdb database. TCRdb reanalyzed the raw reads on its own, using fastp at Q25 for trimming and MiXCR for clone calling, and kept in-frame beta chains. A single entry per CDR3 protein holds the most common genes and DNA from its merged rows. The V and J calls were not made by the authors but by TCRdb's processing. The sample has approximately 220,000 distinct CDR3 sequences on record, over 40% of them singletons. Together, the top ten hold 20% of the sample.

General findings and caveats noted by the study authors: CD8+ Simpson's diversity did not differ significantly between patients and healthy controls (P=0.060). Around 27 CD8+ CDR3 sequences were found in both patients and controls but appeared to be highly expressed in patients and within the immunodominant clones of the patients.

Many counts were recorded for this clonotype. What this receptor recognizes is not known. No much larger clone exists at a distance of one base, and base qualities are not known. The CDR3 holds 14 amino acids from the cysteine to the phenylalanine. Just CDR3 DNA is preserved here, 42 bases in frame from base 1. V and J lose 0 bases and 10 bases, and a span of 12 bases separates them. The CDR1 and CDR2 encoded by the germline V gene are SNHLY and FYNNEI. The sequence was obtained from a human donor with aplastic anemia. Sequencing was performed on sorted CD4+, CD8+, or CD8+CD57+ T cells (not recorded which) from PBMCs. This chain is built from TRBV2 and TRBJ1-4, with a tentative D gene TRBD1 over 6 matching bases. CDR3 reads: CASSEARGQGKLFF. The nucleotide sequence reads TGTGCCAGCAGTGAAGCCCGGGGGCAGGGAAAACTGTTTTTT.